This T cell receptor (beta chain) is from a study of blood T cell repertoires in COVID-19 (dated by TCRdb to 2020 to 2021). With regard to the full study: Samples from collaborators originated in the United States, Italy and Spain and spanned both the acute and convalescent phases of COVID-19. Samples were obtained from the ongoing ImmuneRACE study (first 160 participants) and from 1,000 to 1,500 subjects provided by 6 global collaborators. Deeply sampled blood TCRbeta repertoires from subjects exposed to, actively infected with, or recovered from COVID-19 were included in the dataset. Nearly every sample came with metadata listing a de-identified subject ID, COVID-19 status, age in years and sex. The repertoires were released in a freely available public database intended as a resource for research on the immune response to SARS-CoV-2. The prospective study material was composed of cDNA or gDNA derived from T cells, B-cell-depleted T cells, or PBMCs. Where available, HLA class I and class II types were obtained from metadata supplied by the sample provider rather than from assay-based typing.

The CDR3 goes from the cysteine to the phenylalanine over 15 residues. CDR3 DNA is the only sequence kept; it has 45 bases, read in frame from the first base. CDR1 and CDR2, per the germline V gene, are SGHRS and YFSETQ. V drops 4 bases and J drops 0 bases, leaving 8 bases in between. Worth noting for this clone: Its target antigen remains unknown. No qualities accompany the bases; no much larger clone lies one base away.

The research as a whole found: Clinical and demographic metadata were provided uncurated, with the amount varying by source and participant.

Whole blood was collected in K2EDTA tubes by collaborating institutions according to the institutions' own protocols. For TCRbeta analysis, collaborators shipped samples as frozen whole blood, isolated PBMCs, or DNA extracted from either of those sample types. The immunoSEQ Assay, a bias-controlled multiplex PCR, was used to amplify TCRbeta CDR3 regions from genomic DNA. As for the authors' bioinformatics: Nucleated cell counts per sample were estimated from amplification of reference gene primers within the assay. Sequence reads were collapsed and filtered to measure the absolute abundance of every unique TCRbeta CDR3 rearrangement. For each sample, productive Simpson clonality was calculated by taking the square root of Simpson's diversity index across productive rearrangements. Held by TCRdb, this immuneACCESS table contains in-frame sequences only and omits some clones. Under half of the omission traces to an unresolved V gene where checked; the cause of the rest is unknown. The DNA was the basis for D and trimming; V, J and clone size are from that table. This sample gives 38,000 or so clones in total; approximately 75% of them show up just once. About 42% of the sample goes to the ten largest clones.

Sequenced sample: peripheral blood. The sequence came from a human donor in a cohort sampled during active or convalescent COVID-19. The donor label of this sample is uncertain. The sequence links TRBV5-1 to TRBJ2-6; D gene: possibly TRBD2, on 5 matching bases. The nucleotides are TGCGCCAGCAGCGCGGACTCCTCTGGGGCCAACGTCCTGACTTTC. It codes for CASSADSSGANVLTF.